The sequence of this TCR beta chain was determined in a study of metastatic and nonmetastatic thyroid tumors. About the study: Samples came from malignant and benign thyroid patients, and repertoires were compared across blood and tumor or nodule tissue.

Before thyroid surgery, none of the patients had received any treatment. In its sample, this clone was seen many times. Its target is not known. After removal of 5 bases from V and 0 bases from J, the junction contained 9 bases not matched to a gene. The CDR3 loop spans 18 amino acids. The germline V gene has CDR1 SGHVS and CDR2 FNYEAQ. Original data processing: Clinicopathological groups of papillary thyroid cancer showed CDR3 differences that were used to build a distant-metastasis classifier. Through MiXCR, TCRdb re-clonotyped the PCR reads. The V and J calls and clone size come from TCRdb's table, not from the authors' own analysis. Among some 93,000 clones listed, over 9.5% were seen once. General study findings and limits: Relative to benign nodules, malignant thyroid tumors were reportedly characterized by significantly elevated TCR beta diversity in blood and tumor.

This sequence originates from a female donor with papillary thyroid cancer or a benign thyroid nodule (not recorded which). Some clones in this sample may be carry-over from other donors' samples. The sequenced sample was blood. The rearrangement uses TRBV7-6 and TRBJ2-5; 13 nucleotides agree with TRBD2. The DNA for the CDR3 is TGTGCCAGCAGCGCCAGGACTAGCGGGAGTACCTACCAAGAGACCCAGTACTTC. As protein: CASSARTSGSTYQETQYF.